The next 20 T cell receptor beta chains were all read from a single sample in a study of molecular identifiers for immune sequencing clone quantification. TCRdb re-analysed the PCR reads in MiXCR, keeping a single row per CDR3 protein. Counted here are more than 550,000 distinct CDR3 sequences, about 25% occurring once; the ten biggest clones make up about 0.78%. The sequencing input was naive CD8+ T cells from blood, with Jurkat cell RNA spiked in. Subset given: FACS-sorted CD8+CD4-CCR7+CD45RA+ naive T cells. The receptors come from a human donor in good health. Some libraries in this study had Jurkat cell RNA spiked in.

This clonotype was seen at least ten times. The gene calls are TRBV9 and TRBJ2-3; TRBD2 matches 9 bases. The length of the CDR3 is 16 residues. V was pared by 0 bases and J by 1 base, with 3 bases of the junction left unmatched. Germline CDR1 is SGDLS and CDR2 is YYNGEE. The CDR3 loop reads CASSVVPSGGTDTQYF. CDR3 nucleotides: TGTGCCAGCAGCGTAGTTCCTAGCGGGGGCACAGATACGCAGTATTTT.

As to this clonotype: A much larger clone is a single base away; this may be a read error. The genes are TRBV6-5 and TRBJ1-1; 9 bases align to TRBD1. CDR1 is MNHEY and CDR2 is SVGAGI in the germline V gene. J gave up 9 bases and V 5 bases, and 16 bases lay outside the gene matches. This CDR3 region has 16 residues. CDR3 loop: CASSDPLRTGETKAFF. DNA for the CDR3: TGTGCCAGCAGTGACCCGCTGCGGACAGGGGAGACTAAAGCTTTCTTT.

The gene calls are TRBV12-3 or TRBV12-4 and TRBJ2-1, with TRBD2 as a possible D gene (5 bases). V was cut by 4 bases and J by 9 bases, with 19 bases left in between. CDR3 length: 15 residues. CDR3 sequence (DNA): TGTGCCAGCAGTTCTCAAGGGCGGGTAAGAAGTGAGCAGTTCTTC. Encoded protein: CASSSQGRVRSEQFF.

As to this clonotype: Just one base apart from a much larger clone, this may be a read error. The CDR3 DNA is TGCGCCAGCAGCTCAACTTTTAGCGGGAGTGGAGGAGATACGCAGTATTTT. Amino acid sequence: CASSSTFSGSGGDTQYF. The genes are TRBV5-1 and TRBJ2-3, with 9 bases fitting TRBD2. The germline CDR1 and CDR2 sequences are SGHRS and YFSETQ. The CDR3 is 17 residues long. Trimming cost V 3 bases and J 5 bases; bases outside gene matches: 13.

V usage is TRBV19 and J usage is TRBJ2-2; 8 nucleotides match TRBD2. The CDR3 is made up of 17 amino acids. CDR1 and CDR2 from the germline V gene are LNHDA and SQIVND (reference sequence). J gave up 5 bases and V 5 bases, and 13 bases lay outside the gene matches. As DNA, the CDR3 is TGTGCCAGTAGTCCTCCCTACAGCGGGAGTAATACCGGGGAGCTGTTTTTT. Amino acids: CASSPPYSGSNTGELFF. The full variable domain, its missing parts supplied by reference TRBV19 and TRBJ2-2, is DGGITQSPKYLFRKEGQNVTLSCEQNLNHDAMYWYRQDPGQGLRLIYYSQIVNDFQKGDIAEGYSVSREKKESFPLTVTSAQKNPTAFYLCASSPPYSGSNTGELFFGEGSRLTVL.

This clonotype has ten or more counts. The chain recombines TRBV20-1 with TRBJ2-7; D gene ambiguous. The germline V and J ends were trimmed by 3 bases and 1 base, with 7 bases remaining between them. The length of the CDR3 is 12 residues. From germline, CDR1 is DFQATT and CDR2 SNEGSKA (reference sequence). The CDR3 nucleotides read TGCAGTGCTAGGCCAGTGTCCTACGAGCAGTACTTC. It encodes CSARPVSYEQYF.

The sample holds many counts of this clonotype. This rearrangement joins TRBV12-3 or TRBV12-4 to TRBJ2-2, with 8 bases identical to TRBD1. The CDR3 is 14 amino acids. V dropped 6 bases and J dropped 5; count of bases not matched to a gene: 5. The CDR3 here is CASRDRAGTGELFF. The CDR3 coding sequence is TGTGCCAGCAGGGACAGGGCGGGAACCGGGGAGCTGTTTTTT.

At least ten counts were recorded for this clonotype. An end of the junction does not agree with germline; a read error may underlie this. J is TRBJ2-1 and V is TRBV5-1, with D perhaps matching TRBD2 (6 bases). Germline CDR1 and CDR2: SGHRS and YFSETQ. The CDR3 runs 15 residues. CDR3 bases: TGTGCCAGCAGCTTAGCCGGGGGAGCCTACAATGAGCAGTTCTTC. This gives the protein CASSLAGGAYNEQFF. Using reference TRBV5-1 and TRBJ2-1 for the parts outside the CDR3, the full variable domain is KAGVTQTPRYLIKTRGQQVTLSCSPISGHRSVSWYQQTPGQGLQFLFEYFSETQRNKGNFPGRFSGRQFSNSRSEMNVSTLELGDSALYLCASSLAGGAYNEQFFGPGTRLTVL.

This clonotype has a handful of counts. V gene TRBV2 combines with J gene TRBJ2-5, with TRBD1 matching over 9 bases. This CDR3 is built from 18 residues. V shed 0 bases, J shed 5 bases, and the junction held 13 bases outside the gene matches. Germline V gene lookup returns CDR1 SNHLY and CDR2 FYNNEI. CDR3 in amino acids: CASSEAPGWGQGRETQYF. The CDR3 DNA reads as TGTGCCAGCAGTGAAGCGCCTGGATGGGGACAGGGAAGGGAGACCCAGTACTTC.

The chain is built from TRBV28 and TRBJ2-2, with 14 bases that match TRBD2. The CDR3 has 19 amino acids. The V segment lost 1 base and the J segment 2 bases; nucleotides outside the gene matches: 6. Germline CDR1 is MDHEN and CDR2 is SYDVKM. The CDR3, as DNA: TGTGCCAGCAGTTTATCCGGGACTAGCGGGAGTCCCAACACCGGGGAGCTGTTTTTT. It yields the protein CASSLSGTSGSPNTGELFF.

In this sample, this clonotype turned up a few times. The CDR3 nucleotides are TGTGCCAGCAGTGAATCAAACTACGAGCAGTACTTC. Translated: CASSESNYEQYF. V is TRBV6-6 and J is TRBJ2-7; the D is unclear. Germline CDR1 is MNHNY and CDR2 is SVGAGI (reference sequence). Trimming shortened V by 5 bases and J by 3 bases, and 8 bases separated the two germline ends. This CDR3 is 12 amino acids long.

This clonotype showed up just a few times. The V and J genes are TRBV6-9 and TRBJ2-2, with a tentative D call TRBD2 (6 bases). Looked up from germline, CDR1 is MNHGY and CDR2 is SVAAGI. The V end lost 0 bases, the J end lost 4 bases, and 9 bases lay between the germline ends. The CDR3 has 15 amino acids. The CDR3 bases are TGTGCCAGCAGTTATTCGCGGGACCTCACCGGGGAGCTGTTTTTT. This translates into CASSYSRDLTGELFF.

This rearrangement joins TRBV6-5 to TRBJ1-1; D ambiguous. The V gene's germline CDR1 is MNHEY and CDR2 SVGAGI. The CDR3 consists of 13 residues. V lost 2 bases to trimming and J lost 3 bases, with 7 bases between them. CDR3 sequence reads: CASSYMGYTEAFF. The CDR3, as DNA: TGTGCCAGCAGTTACATGGGTTACACTGAAGCTTTCTTT.

This clonotype was seen repeatedly, ten times or more. The CDR3 coding sequence is TGTGCCACCAGTGGTGACTACCGAGACACAGATACGCAGTATTTT. It yields the protein CATSGDYRDTDTQYF. This chain joins TRBV24-1 and TRBJ2-3; possible D gene TRBD2, 5 bases. Trimming removed 5 bases from V and 2 bases from J, with 13 bases in between. The CDR3 runs 15 residues. The germline CDR1 and CDR2 sequences are KGHDR and SFDVKD.

DNA of the CDR3: TGTGCCACCAGCAGAGATCTGGCAGACAATGAGCAGTTCTTC. Amino acid sequence: CATSRDLADNEQFF. The V gene is TRBV15, the J gene TRBJ2-1; D is uncertain. The CDR3 is made up of 14 amino acids. V shed 0 bases and J shed 5 bases, with 8 bases lying between them. Germline values: CDR1 LNHNV, CDR2 YYDKDF (reference sequence).

This clonotype came up many times. An end of the junction differs from the germline gene, which may be a read error. This sequence joins TRBV7-6 and TRBJ2-7, with D unresolved. This CDR3 is built from 13 residues. Per germline, CDR1 SGHVS and CDR2 FNYEAQ. The CDR3, as DNA: TGCGCCAGCAGCTTGGCACGCGCCTACGAGCAGTACTTC. This gives the protein CASSLARAYEQYF.

The chain uses TRBV6-2 or TRBV6-3 and TRBJ2-6; D perhaps matches TRBD1 (5 bases). The germline V gene has CDR1 MNHEY and CDR2 SVGEGT. Deletions cut 2 bases from V and 0 bases from J, with 17 bases between. There are 19 residues in the CDR3. The CDR3 nucleotides read TGTGCCAGCAGTTACCTCTTCGTAGGGGCCAGCTCTGGGGCCAACGTCCTGACTTTC. It codes for CASSYLFVGASSGANVLTF.

Concerning this clonotype: A clone one base away is much larger, so this may be a read error. This chain uses TRBV7-2 with TRBJ1-1; D gene unclear. The length of the CDR3 is 17 residues. Germline CDR1 and CDR2: SGHTA and FQGNSA. The CDR3 protein is CASSSRSLWAMNTGAFF. The CDR3 DNA sequence: TGTGCCAGCAGTTCCCGGAGCCTATGGGCCATGAACACTGGAGCTTTCTTT. The variable domain in full, with the rest retrieved from reference TRBV7-2 and TRBJ1-1, is GAGVSQSPSNKVTEKGKDVELRCDPISGHTALYWYRQSLGQGLEFLIYFQGNSAPDKSGLPSDRFSAERTGGSVSTLTIQRTQQEDSAVYLCASSSRSLWAMNTGAFFGQGTRLTVV.

The J gene is TRBJ1-2, the V gene TRBV5-1, with D unresolved. Per the germline V gene, CDR1 is SGHRS and CDR2 is YFSETQ. V lost 2 bases to trimming and J lost 0 bases, with 11 bases between them. This CDR3 is built from 15 residues. In nucleotides, the CDR3 is TGCGCCAGCAGCTTTAATGGAGATACTAACTATGGCTACACCTTC. Its protein product is CASSFNGDTNYGYTF.

This clonotype has at least ten counts. The chain employs TRBV9 and TRBJ2-7; a possible D gene is TRBD1 (5 bases). The CDR3 runs 13 residues. V was clipped by 0 bases and J by 6 bases, with 10 bases between them. Germline V lookup: CDR1 SGDLS, CDR2 YYNGEE. Written as DNA, the CDR3 is TGTGCCAGCAGCGTAGGATCTACAGGCGAGCAGTACTTC. It encodes CASSVGSTGEQYF. Full variable domain (missing parts from reference TRBV9 and TRBJ2-7): DSGVTQTPKHLITATGQRVTLRCSPRSGDLSVYWYQQSLDQGLQFLIQYYNGEERAKGNILERFSAQQFPDLHSELNLSSLELGDSALYFCASSVGSTGEQYFGPGTRLTVT.